This TCR beta chain is drawn from a study of blood T cell repertoires in COVID-19. In the original analysis: Amplifying reference gene primers gave estimates of nucleated cell counts. Produced via immunoSEQ multiplex PCR; TCRdb's table is partial and in-frame only. V and J calls and clone size are those listed in that table; D and trimming were worked out from the DNA. In the table there are about 150,000 clones, 75% to 90% of which are singletons. V lost 3 bases and J lost 0, with 12 bases in between. The CDR3 is 16 amino acids. Germline V lookup: CDR1 KGHDR, CDR2 SFDVKD. This chain links TRBV24-1 with TRBJ2-3; a weak D match, TRBD2 (5 bases). The sequence was collected from a middle-aged woman with acute or convalescent COVID-19. The sequencing sample was made of peripheral blood. CDR3 sequence: CATSDGASSSTDTQYF. In DNA, the CDR3 is TGTGCCACCAGTGATGGAGCTAGCTCTAGCACAGATACGCAGTATTTT.